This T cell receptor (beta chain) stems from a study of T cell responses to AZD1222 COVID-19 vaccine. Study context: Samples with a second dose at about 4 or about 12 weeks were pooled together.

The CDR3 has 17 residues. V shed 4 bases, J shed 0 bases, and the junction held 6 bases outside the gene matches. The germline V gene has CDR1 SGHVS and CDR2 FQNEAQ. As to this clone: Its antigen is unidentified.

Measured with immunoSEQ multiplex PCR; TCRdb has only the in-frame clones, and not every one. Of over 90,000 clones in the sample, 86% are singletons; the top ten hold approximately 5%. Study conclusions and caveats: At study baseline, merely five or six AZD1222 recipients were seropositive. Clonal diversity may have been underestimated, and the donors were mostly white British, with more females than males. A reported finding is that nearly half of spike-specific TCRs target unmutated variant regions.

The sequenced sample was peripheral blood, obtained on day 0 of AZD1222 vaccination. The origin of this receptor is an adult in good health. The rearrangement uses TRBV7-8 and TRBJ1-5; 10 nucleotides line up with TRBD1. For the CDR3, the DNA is TGTGCCAGCAGCTCGACAGGGGGCCCCTATAGCAATCAGCCCCAGCATTTT. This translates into CASSSTGGPYSNQPQHF.